This T cell receptor beta chain was recorded in a study of control samples from healthy donors and cancer patients. This CDR3 has 17 amino acids. Germline-derived CDR1 and CDR2 are LNHNV and YYDKDF (reference sequence). The ends were cut back, 5 bases at V and 2 bases at J, with 20 bases in the middle. The protocol was immunoSEQ multiplex PCR, while the TCRdb copy is restricted to in-frame clones and leaves out a portion. The sample shows tens of thousands of clones, 85% to 90% of them seen only once. The genes are TRBV15 and TRBJ2-3; weak D call: TRBD1 (5 bases). The receptor was derived from a man aged 60 to 75 with colorectal cancer. Material: PBMCs. The CDR3 DNA reads as TGTGCCACCAGCGATCAAACCACCGACAGCTACACAGATACGCAGTATTTT. Translated: CATSDQTTDSYTDTQYF.